Below, 2 T cell receptor beta chains from the same sample are listed, as sequenced in a study of T-cell reconstitution after alpha-beta-depleted transplantation in children. As it was prepared, the TCRbeta library received unique molecular identifiers. MiXCR was run by TCRdb on the PCR reads, yielding one entry per CDR3 protein. The table has approximately 18,000 distinct CDR3 sequences, 4.5% to 5.5% seen once. The specimen comprised PBMCs, sampled before TCRalphabeta/CD19-depleted stem cell transplant. Every receptor here comes from a boy younger than 18 with acute lymphoblastic leukemia, due to receive a stem cell transplant.

This clonotype has a count of ten or more. This chain connects TRBV3-1 to TRBJ2-1, with 11 bases lining up with TRBD2. The germline V gene has CDR1 LGHDT and CDR2 YNNKEL (reference sequence). V shed 0 bases and J 2 bases; nucleotides not matched to a gene: 3. This CDR3 spans 17 amino acids. The CDR3 DNA is TGTGCCAGCAGCCAAGAAACTAGCGGGAGACCCTACAATGAGCAGTTCTTC. This gives the protein CASSQETSGRPYNEQFF.

Ten or more counts support this clonotype. The rearrangement links TRBV20-1 to TRBJ1-1; a possible D gene is TRBD1 (5 bases). Germline CDR1 is DFQATT and CDR2 is SNEGSKA (reference sequence). V was shortened by 5 bases and J by 4 bases, with 14 bases between the two germline ends. The CDR3 spans 13 residues. The CDR3 loop reads CSAYNMGVTEAFF. The CDR3 DNA follows: TGCAGTGCTTACAATATGGGGGTCACTGAAGCTTTCTTT.